The table lists the clone carrying this TCR beta chain with many counts. Its antigen is undetermined. One entry per CDR3 protein, called by TCRdb with MiXCR from the 5' RACE reads. The sample contains some 250,000 distinct CDR3 sequences, roughly 18% of which appear only once. This sample is part of a study of T-cell memory formation after mild COVID-19. This CDR3 has 13 amino acids. V dropped 0 bases and J dropped 4 bases, with 7 bases sitting between them. The germline V gene encodes CDR1 SGHRS and CDR2 YFSETQ. Study-wide findings and caveats: A second wave of clones peaked on day 37, and their SARS-CoV-2 specificity went unconfirmed. CD4+ contracting clones were mainly CM and EM; CD8+ ones, EMRA.

This TCR was recovered from a young man who had mild COVID-19 (a few samples of this study predate the infection). Cell type and time point are not known. The specimen sequenced was PBMCs or a T cell subset sorted from them (not recorded which). V usage is TRBV5-1 and J usage is TRBJ1-1; D is uncertain. The CDR3 protein is CASSLVHLTEAFF. CDR3 nucleotides: TGCGCCAGCAGCTTGGTACACCTCACTGAAGCTTTCTTT.